Shown below are 21 T cell receptor beta chains from a single sample sequenced in a study of blood T cell repertoires in COVID-19. Clones were sequenced by immunoSEQ multiplex PCR, and TCRdb holds only the in-frame ones, with some missing. This sample yields 250,000 to 350,000 clones, of which about nine tenths are seen a single time; about 3% belongs to the top ten. The source material was peripheral blood. The origin of the receptors is a woman in her twenties or thirties with active or convalescent COVID-19.

The chain couples TRBV3-1 (or the pseudogene TRBV3-2) to TRBJ2-7, with TRBD1 identical over 7 bases. Germline-derived CDR1 and CDR2 are LGHDT and YNNKEL (reference sequence). The CDR3 has 17 residues. V shed 11 bases, J shed 5 bases, and the junction held 24 bases outside the gene matches. The CDR3 loop is CAASKETFTGDIDEQYF. In nucleotides, the CDR3 is TGTGCCGCATCAAAGGAAACCTTCACAGGGGATATAGACGAGCAGTACTTC.

This chain links TRBV20-1 with TRBJ1-4, with D unresolved. The CDR3 consists of 11 residues. Per the germline V gene, CDR1 is DFQATT and CDR2 is SNEGSKA (reference sequence). V was clipped by 3 bases and J by 4 bases, with 3 bases between them. The CDR3 protein is CSASLNEKLFF. As DNA, the CDR3 is TGCAGTGCTAGCCTTAATGAAAAACTGTTTTTT.

This chain joins TRBV18 and TRBJ1-6, with a weak D call TRBD1 (5 bases). V was clipped by 3 bases and J by 6 bases, with 15 bases between them. The CDR3 covers 16 residues. Germline V CDR1 and CDR2: KGHSH, LQKENI. CDR3: CASSPVGQGINSPLHF. In nucleotides, the CDR3 is TGTGCCAGCTCACCCGTGGGGCAGGGCATTAATTCACCCCTCCACTTT.

Only a few counts were recorded for this clone. This chain connects TRBV10-2 to TRBJ2-7; D remains unclear. V was shortened by 5 bases and J by 7 bases, with 9 bases between the two germline ends. The CDR3 extends over 11 amino acids. Per the germline V gene, CDR1 is WSHSY and CDR2 is SAAADI. The CDR3 DNA sequence: TGCGCCAGCAGTCGACTGGAAGAGCAGTACTTC. This gives the protein CASSRLEEQYF.

This clone occurred many times. The chain employs TRBV7-6 and TRBJ2-7, with D uncertain. V shed 1 base and J shed 2 bases, with 9 bases lying between them. This CDR3 comprises 14 residues. Germline CDR1 reads SGHVS; CDR2 reads FNYEAQ. The CDR3 coding sequence is TGTGCCAGCAGCTTAGGGGCTACCGCCTACGAGCAGTACTTC. Its translation: CASSLGATAYEQYF.

The rearrangement uses TRBV2 and TRBJ1-6; D perhaps matches TRBD1 (6 bases). Germline values: CDR1 SNHLY, CDR2 FYNNEI. The ends were cut back, 3 bases at V and 7 bases at J, with 13 bases in the middle. The CDR3 length is 15 residues. This chain's CDR3 is CASSDRGQSNSPLHF. The CDR3 DNA reads TGTGCCAGCAGTGATAGAGGACAGTCAAATTCACCCCTCCACTTT.

This chain links TRBV5-5 with TRBJ1-2; 8 bases map to TRBD1. The CDR3 length is 12 residues. Germline CDR1 is SGHKS and CDR2 is YYEKEE (reference sequence). V trimming: 4 bases; J trimming: 8 bases; junction bases outside the gene matches: 4. The CDR3 DNA is TGTGCCAGCAGCCCAGGGGGCAGGGGCTACACCTTC. Protein product: CASSPGGRGYTF.

This chain uses TRBV7-3 with TRBJ1-1; D unclear. Germline V gives CDR1 SGHTA, CDR2 FQGTGA. Between the trimmed V and J ends, which lost 5 bases and 5 bases, there was a span of 12 bases. The CDR3 runs to 13 residues. CDR3 region: CASSLHEGTEAFF. CDR3 nucleotide sequence: TGTGCCAGCAGCCTCCATGAGGGAACTGAAGCTTTCTTT.

This clone was counted a single time. The chain uses TRBV19 and TRBJ1-5; D is unresolved. V was cut by 10 bases and J by 5 bases, with 21 bases left in between. This CDR3 comprises 15 residues. Germline V CDR1 and CDR2: LNHDA, SQIVND (reference sequence). The CDR3 DNA sequence: TGTGCCACCTCATTCGGGGTACGGCCCGATCAGCCCCAGCATTTT. As protein: CATSFGVRPDQPQHF.

This chain links TRBV5-8 with TRBJ2-3, with 9 bases identical to TRBD1. Germline values: CDR1 SGHTS, CDR2 YDEGEE. The CDR3 covers 14 residues. Losses at the gene ends were 3 bases for V and 4 bases for J; bases not matched to a gene: 3. As DNA, the CDR3 is TGTGCCAGCAGCTCAGGGACAGGGCCAGATACGCAGTATTTT. It codes for CASSSGTGPDTQYF. Using reference TRBV5-8 and TRBJ2-3 for the parts outside the CDR3, the full variable domain is EAGVTQSPTHLIKTRGQQATLRCSPISGHTSVYWYQQALGLGLQFLLWYDEGEERNRGNFPPRFSGRQFPNYSSELNVNALELEDSALYLCASSSGTGPDTQYFGPGTRLTVL.

The chain links TRBV29-1 to TRBJ2-7; weak D call: TRBD2 (6 bases). The CDR3 totals 15 residues. With 0 bases removed from V and 1 base from J, the gap between germline ends came to 13 bases. Germline V gene data show CDR1 as SQVTM and CDR2 as ANQGSEA. Here the CDR3 reads CSVEDRGGASYEQYF. For the CDR3, the DNA is TGCAGCGTTGAAGATCGAGGCGGGGCTTCCTACGAGCAGTACTTC.

This clone occurred a few times. V usage is TRBV2 and J usage is TRBJ2-1; D may be TRBD2 (5 bases). Trimming took off 2 bases at V and 0 bases at J, with 5 bases between the two ends. The CDR3 is 14 amino acids. Germline CDR1 SNHLY, CDR2 FYNNEI. CDR3 sequence reads: CASSETSSYNEQFF. CDR3 coding DNA: TGTGCCAGCAGTGAAACTAGCTCCTACAATGAGCAGTTCTTC.

This clone was recorded only once. The chain has TRBV15 and TRBJ2-3; D uncertain. This CDR3 has 17 amino acids. Germline-derived CDR1 and CDR2 are LNHNV and YYDKDF (reference sequence). The ends were cut back, 4 bases at V and 1 base at J, with 18 bases in the middle. CDR3 residues: CATSKTLGLPGTDTQYF. The CDR3 DNA sequence: TGTGCCACCAGCAAGACACTTGGGCTCCCCGGCACAGATACGCAGTATTTT.

The chain is built from TRBV7-9 and TRBJ1-2; D gene uncertain. Germline-derived CDR1 and CDR2 are SEHNR and FQNEAQ (reference sequence). The CDR3 has 13 amino acids. Trimming cost V 1 base and J 4 bases, with 7 bases left between them. The CDR3 region has the DNA TGTGCCAGCAGCTTAGAGAGTGTCTATGGCTACACCTTC. Protein sequence: CASSLESVYGYTF.

The rearrangement uses TRBV5-1 and TRBJ2-2; 7 bases agree with TRBD2. The CDR3 is 14 amino acids. Looked up from germline, CDR1 is SGHRS and CDR2 is YFSETQ. V trimming: 7 bases; J trimming: 1 base; junction bases outside the gene matches: 4. The CDR3 is CASASGLNTGELFF. In nucleotides, the CDR3 is TGCGCCAGCGCTAGCGGACTGAACACCGGGGAGCTGTTTTTT.

V and J are TRBV7-2 and TRBJ2-1; D may be TRBD2 (5 bases). Germline V gene lookup returns CDR1 SGHTA and CDR2 FQGNSA. Trimming shortened V by 2 bases and J by 5 bases, and 16 bases separated the two germline ends. This CDR3 spans 16 amino acids. The CDR3 sequence: CASSLRERTKNNEQFF. DNA for the CDR3: TGTGCCAGCAGCTTAAGGGAGCGGACGAAAAACAATGAGCAGTTCTTC.

This clone was seen a single time. The rearrangement links TRBV19 to TRBJ2-1; 8 nucleotides line up with TRBD2. After removal of 3 bases from V and 0 bases from J, the junction contained 4 bases not matched to a gene. This CDR3 is 16 amino acids long. Germline V gene data show CDR1 as LNHDA and CDR2 as SQIVND (reference sequence). The CDR3 spells CASSISGGSSYNEQFF. The CDR3 DNA is TGTGCCAGTAGTATCAGCGGGGGTAGCTCCTACAATGAGCAGTTCTTC.

The genes are TRBV28 and TRBJ2-5; TRBD2 aligns across 12 bases. V was pared by 1 base and J by 5 bases, with 5 bases of the junction left unmatched. The germline CDR1 and CDR2 sequences are MDHEN and SYDVKM. The CDR3 is 16 residues long. CDR3 nucleotide sequence: TGTGCCAGCAGTTTATCGATCGGACTAGCGGGGGAGACCCAGTACTTC. This translates into CASSLSIGLAGETQYF.

The chain combines TRBV6-2 or TRBV6-3 with TRBJ2-7; D is perhaps TRBD1 (5 bases). V lost 10 bases and J 2 bases, leaving 18 bases between the germline ends. Germline-derived CDR1 and CDR2 are MNHEY and SVGEGT. The CDR3 has 14 amino acids. In DNA, the CDR3 is TGTGCCACCAGCGATCGCAGGGAAGCCTACGAGCAGTACTTC. This translates into CATSDRREAYEQYF.

The chain is built from TRBV4-3 and TRBJ1-1; D ambiguous. The CDR3 sequence is 15 residues long. Germline values: CDR1 LGHNA, CDR2 YSLEER. V lost 4 bases and J 4 bases, leaving 16 bases between the germline ends. The CDR3, as DNA: TGCGCCAGCAGCCCTTCTGGAGGAGGGCGCACTGAAGCTTTCTTT. Residues: CASSPSGGGRTEAFF.

This chain links TRBV2 with TRBJ1-2; maybe TRBD1 (5 bases). The CDR3 is made up of 13 amino acids. Germline loops: CDR1 SNHLY, CDR2 FYNNEI. V lost 3 bases to trimming and J lost 7 bases, with 12 bases between them. In DNA, the CDR3 is TGTGCCAGCAGTGACAGGACATTAGGTGGCTACACCTTC. Translating it yields CASSDRTLGGYTF.